The next 20 T cell receptor beta chains were all read from a single sample in a study of T cell repertoires in cytomegalovirus infection. These receptors are not linked to any known antigen. MiXCR was run by TCRdb on the reads, yielding one entry per CDR3 protein. The sample has approximately 990,000 distinct CDR3 sequences, about 33% seen once. Sequenced here: cultured CD8+ T cells from PBMCs, sampled from culture after CMV antigen stimulation. Source of these receptors: a human donor in good health (CMV status not recorded). Some clones in this sample may be carry-over from other donors' samples.

The J gene is TRBJ2-7, the V gene TRBV7-7; D not resolved. Germline lookup yields CDR1 SSHAT and CDR2 FNYEAQ (reference sequence). The CDR3 spans 15 residues. CDR3 in amino acids: CASSLPAGPFYEQYV. For the CDR3, the DNA is TGTGCTAGCAGCTTACCGGCAGGACCATTCTACGAGCAGTACGTC.

This clonotype was observed many times. This chain uses TRBV12-3 or TRBV12-4 with TRBJ1-4; D uncertain. The CDR3 is made up of 13 amino acids. The V and J ends lost 7 bases and 5 bases respectively, with 11 bases between them. CDR3: CASTRQENEKLFF. CDR3 DNA: TGTGCCAGCACTCGGCAGGAGAATGAAAAACTGTTTTTT.

Turning to this clonotype: This may be a read error, as it is one base from a much larger clone. The rearrangement joins TRBV7-2 to TRBJ2-3, with TRBD2 matching 9 bases. The CDR3 contains 18 residues. CDR1 is SGHTA and CDR2 is FQGNSA in the germline V gene. CDR3 bases: TGTGTCAGCAGCCAAACCCCCCTCATAGCGGGGGCCACAGATACGCAGTATTTT. It is translated as CVSSQTPLIAGATDTQYF.

This clonotype was recorded a few times. This rearrangement joins TRBV7-3 to TRBJ1-1; D is perhaps TRBD1 (5 bases). Germline CDR1 is SGHTA and CDR2 is FQGTGA. Between the trimmed V and J ends, which lost 6 bases and 1 base, there was a span of 12 bases. The CDR3 runs 14 residues. The CDR3 bases are TGTGCCAGCAGGACCGATGGGACGAACACTGAAGCTTTCTTT. It specifies CASRTDGTNTEAFF.

This chain joins TRBV20-1 and TRBJ2-3; 7 nucleotides agree with TRBD2. This CDR3 spans 15 amino acids. Trimming cost V 7 bases and J 2 bases; bases outside gene matches: 12. CDR1 is DFQATT and CDR2 is SNEGSKA in the germline V gene (reference sequence). CDR3 residues: CSVGLTSAYTDTQYF. The DNA for the CDR3 is TGCAGTGTTGGCCTTACTAGCGCCTACACAGATACGCAGTATTTT.

V and J are TRBV4-1 and TRBJ2-2; D gene unclear. V shed 0 bases and J shed 6 bases, with 23 bases lying between them. Germline lookup yields CDR1 MGHRA and CDR2 YSYEKL. The CDR3 sequence is 19 residues long. The CDR3 DNA is TGCGCCAGCAGCCAAGAATATAGGATGGCGAGTCCTCGGCCCGGGGAGCTGTTTTTT. As protein: CASSQEYRMASPRPGELFF.

The chain joins TRBV6-8 to TRBJ2-1; D perhaps matches TRBD2 (5 bases). Germline V gene data show CDR1 as MNHGY and CDR2 as SAAAGT. The CDR3 is made up of 13 amino acids. The CDR3 is CASSDWMSNEQFF. CDR3 sequence (DNA): TGTGCAAGCTCGGACTGGATGAGCAATGAGCAGTTCTTC.

This clonotype was recorded a few times. The chain carries TRBV6-2 or TRBV6-3 and TRBJ1-1, with unresolved D. This CDR3 spans 11 amino acids. Germline CDR1 MNHEY, CDR2 SVGEGT. Trimming pared 6 bases from V and 7 bases from J, leaving 9 bases between. The CDR3 nucleotides read TGTGCCAGCAGCGACCCAGGTGAAGCTTTCTTT. This codes for CASSDPGEAFF.

This clonotype showed up just a few times. The chain couples TRBV19 to TRBJ1-1, with D tentatively TRBD1 (6 bases). The CDR3 loop spans 14 amino acids. Germline CDR1 LNHDA, CDR2 SQIVND (reference sequence). Between the trimmed V and J ends, which lost 3 bases and 0 bases, there was a span of 8 bases. CDR3 residues: CASSIDRMNTEAFF. Here the CDR3 DNA reads TGTGCCAGTAGTATCGACAGGATGAACACTGAAGCTTTCTTT.

The table lists this clonotype with many counts. V is TRBV7-6 and J is TRBJ2-1; the D is unclear. This CDR3 region has 12 residues. Germline loops: CDR1 SGHVS, CDR2 FNYEAQ. Trimming stripped 4 bases from V and 8 bases from J, with 9 bases between. CDR3 residues: CASSSIGYEQFF. In nucleotides, the CDR3 is TGTGCCAGCAGCTCCATCGGGTATGAGCAGTTCTTC.

V is TRBV24-1 and J is TRBJ1-1; D is undetermined. This CDR3 contains 14 residues. CDR1 and CDR2 (germline): KGHDR, SFDVKD. Trimming stripped 4 bases from V and 4 bases from J, with 12 bases between. The DNA for the CDR3 is TGTGCCACCAGTGAGATTACAGCGTCCACTGAAGCTTTCTTT. This encodes CATSEITASTEAFF.

Concerning this clonotype: A read error is possible here, since a much larger clone lies one base away. The V gene is TRBV7-9, the J gene TRBJ1-2, with TRBD1 identical over 8 bases. The CDR3 totals 14 residues. V shed 8 bases and J 7 bases; nucleotides not matched to a gene: 12. Germline V lookup: CDR1 SEHNR, CDR2 FQNEAQ (reference sequence). The CDR3 DNA follows: TGTGCCAGCGGCCCGGACAGGGTCGGCAGTGGCTACACCTTC. It codes for CASGPDRVGSGYTF.

This sequence joins TRBV5-6 and TRBJ1-1; D gene unclear. Germline V gene lookup returns CDR1 SGHDT and CDR2 YYEEEE. Trimming left V 0 bases short and J 7 bases short, with 13 bases between. CDR3 size: 14 residues. This chain's CDR3 is CASSLAAVNGEAFF. The CDR3 coding sequence is TGTGCCAGCAGCTTGGCGGCTGTGAATGGTGAAGCTTTCTTT.

V is TRBV7-8 and J is TRBJ2-7; D gene unclear. V shed 1 base and J shed 7 bases, with 8 bases lying between them. Germline V lookup: CDR1 SGHVS, CDR2 FQNEAQ. This CDR3 region has 12 residues. CDR3 sequence reads: CASSLDQREQYV. The CDR3 DNA is TGTGCCAGCAGCTTAGACCAGCGTGAGCAGTACGTC.

The chain recombines TRBV10-2 with TRBJ2-7, with 9 bases that match TRBD1. With 7 bases clipped from V and 7 bases from J, the junction kept 14 bases outside the gene matches. CDR1 WSHSY and CDR2 SAAADI come from the germline V gene. The length of the CDR3 is 15 residues. CDR3 DNA: TGCGCCAGCATAGAAACCGGGACAGGGTTCGGGGAGCAGTACTTC. Translated: CASIETGTGFGEQYF.

In its sample, this clonotype was seen once. The rearrangement joins TRBV10-3 to TRBJ2-5; 11 bases map to TRBD2. V dropped 4 bases and J dropped 5; count of bases not matched to a gene: 3. The CDR3 consists of 14 residues. Germline assignment: CDR1 ENHRY and CDR2 SYGVKD. CDR3 DNA sequence: TGTGCCATCAGTGGTAGCGGGGGGGCCGAGACCCAGTACTTC. Residues: CAISGSGGAETQYF.

This clonotype was seen ten or more times. V is TRBV18 and J is TRBJ1-6; D gene ambiguous. The CDR3 has 16 residues. CDR1 and CDR2 (germline): KGHSH, LQKENI. Trimming stripped 11 bases from V and 8 bases from J, with 25 bases between. CDR3 nucleotide sequence: TGTGCCTACCCACCTCCCCAAGGGCAGTTCGATTCACCCCTCCACTTT. This encodes CAYPPPQGQFDSPLHF.

The chain links TRBV12-5 to TRBJ1-1; D unclear. The CDR3 runs 11 residues. The germline V gene has CDR1 LGHNT and CDR2 FRNRAP. Trimming removed 7 bases at V and 8 bases at J, with 11 bases between. The CDR3 DNA reads as TGTGCTAGTGAACGACCGCGGGAAGCTTTCTTT. Protein product: CASERPREAFF.

The J gene is TRBJ2-7, the V gene TRBV5-5; D gene ambiguous. Trimming removed 0 bases at V and 7 bases at J, with 11 bases between. CDR1 is SGHKS and CDR2 is YYEKEE in the germline V gene (reference sequence). The CDR3 sequence is 13 residues long. The CDR3: CASSLVSAREQYF. In DNA form, the CDR3 reads TGTGCCAGCAGCTTGGTCTCCGCGCGGGAGCAGTACTTC.

This clonotype was found a few times. CDR3 coding DNA: TGTGCCAGCGAAACGGGATCCTACGAGCAGTACTTC. Translation: CASETGSYEQYF. The J gene is TRBJ2-7, the V gene TRBV7-6; D is perhaps TRBD2 (5 bases). The germline gives CDR1 SGHVS, CDR2 FNYEAQ. V was clipped by 8 bases and J by 1 base, with 9 bases between them. The CDR3 runs to 12 residues.